This entry is about one TCR beta chain. The data belong to a study of technical replicates of blood from several donors. Produced via immunoSEQ multiplex PCR; TCRdb's table is partial and in-frame only. The sample has approximately 95,000 clones; 90% to 95% are singletons. The V end was cut by 5 bases, the J end by 1 base, with 9 bases between. The CDR3 is 12 residues long. The germline gives CDR1 SQVTM, CDR2 ANQGSEA. The specimen sequenced was T cells isolated from PBMCs. The chain is built from TRBV29-1 and TRBJ2-7; D may be TRBD2 (5 bases). The receptor comes from a human donor in good health. The CDR3 is CSVQDFSYEQYF. The CDR3 nucleotides are TGCAGCGTTCAGGACTTTTCCTACGAGCAGTACTTC.